This is a list of T cell receptor beta chains from one sample in a study of shared clonotypes between healthy human individuals. Libraries were prepared by immunoSEQ multiplex PCR; TCRdb keeps only in-frame clonotypes and omits some of them. This table has 800,000 to 1,200,000 clones, approximately 80% appearing once. The sequenced material came from memory CD4+ T cells from PBMCs. These receptor sequences come from a man in his late teens or twenties in good health. Some clones in this sample may be carry-over from other donors' samples. Each CDR3 is given with its conserved first and last residue. A D gene is named only where the DNA matches it firmly. Size is stated for part of the rows, as once, few or many counts, or as a class when the clone is expanded.

NA	TRBV30	NA	TRBJ1-1	TGTGCCTGGAAGTTCGTGGGGCCCACTGAAGCTTTCTTT	CAWKFVGPTEAFF
NA	TRBV5-6	NA	TRBJ1-2	TGTGCCAGCAGCTTGGCTGGGGGCTACACCTTC	CASSLAGGYTF
few	TRBV9	TRBD1	TRBJ1-2	TGTGCCAGCAGCGCAATGACAGGGTTAGGCAGTGGGAATGGCTACACCTTC	CASSAMTGLGSGNGYTF
NA	TRBV7-2	TRBD1	TRBJ1-1	TGTGCCAGCAGCTCGACAGGGTTGAACACTGAAGCTTTCTTT	CASSSTGLNTEAFF
NA	TRBV29-1	TRBD1	TRBJ2-7	TGCAGCGCCACGGGACAGGGCAACGAGCAGTACTTC	CSATGQGNEQYF
many	TRBV5-6	NA	TRBJ2-2	TGTGCCAGCAGCTTCCAACTCCGGGGGATGGACGGGGAGCTGTTTTTT	CASSFQLRGMDGELFF
NA	TRBV29-1	TRBD1	TRBJ2-3	TGCAGCGTTCACCGACCCGATTGGCAGGGGGCAGCAGATACGCAGTATTTT	CSVHRPDWQGAADTQYF
NA	TRBV5-1	TRBD1	TRBJ2-7	TGCGCCAGCAGCTTAGGACAGGGCGAATACGAGCAGTACTTC	CASSLGQGEYEQYF
NA	TRBV5-1	NA	TRBJ2-5	TGCGCCAGCAGCTTCGGACAGTTGGAAGAGACCCAGTACTTC	CASSFGQLEETQYF
few	TRBV9	TRBD1	TRBJ1-2	TGTGCCAGCAGCGTAGTCACGGCAGGGACAGGGGATGGCTACACCTTC	CASSVVTAGTGDGYTF
NA	TRBV28	TRBD1	TRBJ1-2	TGTGCCAGCAGTCGTGGACAGGGGAAGATTTATGGCTACACCTTC	CASSRGQGKIYGYTF
NA	TRBV5-4	NA	TRBJ2-7	TGTGCCAGCAGCTTGGGGGCAGGGTTGGGCGAGCAGTACTTC	CASSLGAGLGEQYF
NA	TRBV27	TRBD2	TRBJ2-1	TGTGCCAGCAGGCGGGGGGACAATGAGCAGTTCTTC	CASRRGDNEQFF
few	TRBV7-2	NA	TRBJ1-5	TGTGCCAGCAGCTTAGTAGCGGGGGCGGTGAATCAGCCCCAGCATTTT	CASSLVAGAVNQPQHF
few	TRBV19	TRBD2	TRBJ2-7	TGTGCCAGTAGTGATTCTAGCGGGAGCGGTCCCTACGAGCAGTACTTC	CASSDSSGSGPYEQYF
NA	TRBV6-1	NA	TRBJ1-5	TGTGCCAGCAGTGAGGCAGGGAGGAAAAGGCAGCCCCAGCATTTT	CASSEAGRKRQPQHF
NA	TRBV27	NA	TRBJ2-3	TGTGCCAGCAGTTTACCCGGGGTCACAGATACGCAGTATTTT	CASSLPGVTDTQYF
NA	TRBV5-1	NA	TRBJ2-1	TGCGCCAGCAGCTCCGCCAGCCGGGAGTTGGGTGAGCAGTTCTTC	CASSSASRELGEQFF